A single sample gave rise to the 13 T cell receptor beta chains below, sequenced in a study of Ad26.COV2.S vaccination and SARS-CoV-2 variants. The repertoire was sequenced with immunoSEQ multiplex PCR; TCRdb's copy has only in-frame clones and lacks some. The data contain about 440,000 clones, about 92% of them seen just once; the ten biggest clones take up about 4.4%. As for treatment: roughly 19 received Ad26.COV2.S at low or high dose, single or two shots; roughly five received placebo; per-sample allocation not given. Vaccine and placebo recipients were sampled on day 63 after the first injection. Material: peripheral blood, obtained in a trial of Ad26.COV2.S vaccine versus placebo. These receptors all stem from a person aged 18 to 59 who received the Ad26.COV2.S COVID-19 vaccine or a placebo.

For this clone: This specimen includes other DNA sequences encoding the same CDR3. The rearrangement uses TRBV27 and TRBJ1-2, with 8 bases lining up with TRBD1. The CDR3 is 14 residues long. The germline V gene has CDR1 MNHEY and CDR2 SMNVEV (reference sequence). J gave up 6 bases and V 5 bases, and 8 bases lay outside the gene matches. CDR3 DNA: TGTGCCAGCAGTGTAGGGACAGGAAGGGATGGCTACACCTTC. Translated: CASSVGTGRDGYTF.

The chain combines TRBV2 with TRBJ1-5; 9 positions match TRBD1. The CDR3 runs 14 residues. With 7 bases clipped from V and 2 bases from J, the junction kept 3 bases outside the gene matches. The germline CDR1 and CDR2 sequences are SNHLY and FYNNEI. CDR3 nucleotide sequence: TGTGCCAGCAAATGGACAGGGGGCAATCAGCCCCAGCATTTT. Translated: CASKWTGGNQPQHF.

This clone was seen just once. The rearrangement uses TRBV27 and TRBJ1-6, with unresolved D. The CDR3 covers 15 residues. V was cut by 6 bases and J by 4 bases, with 13 bases left in between. Germline V CDR1 and CDR2: MNHEY, SMNVEV (reference sequence). Here the CDR3 DNA reads TGTGCCAGCAGGGCACCGGGGTTTTATAATTCACCCCTCCACTTT. This codes for CASRAPGFYNSPLHF.

V usage is TRBV4-2 and J usage is TRBJ1-1; D not resolved. V was pared by 1 base and J by 5 bases, with 5 bases between. CDR1 and CDR2 from the germline V gene are LGHNA and YNFKEQ. CDR3 length: 12 amino acids. CDR3 nucleotide sequence: TGTGCCAGCAGCCAAGTTGGGACTGAAGCTTTCTTT. Residues: CASSQVGTEAFF.

The chain links TRBV30 to TRBJ2-7; unclear D gene. Germline V gene data show CDR1 as GTSNPN and CDR2 as SVGIG (reference sequence). With 0 bases removed from V and 2 bases from J, the gap between germline ends came to 11 bases. The CDR3 covers 14 residues. CDR3 DNA sequence: TGTGCCTGGAGTGTAAGCCCGGTACCCTACGAGCAGTACTTC. Amino acids: CAWSVSPVPYEQYF.

The J gene is TRBJ1-5, the V gene TRBV7-2; weak D call: TRBD1 (5 bases). Germline CDR1 is SGHTA and CDR2 is FQGNSA. V lost 2 bases and J lost 4, with 12 bases in between. The CDR3 is made up of 15 amino acids. The CDR3 nucleotides are TGTGCCAGCAGCTTACAGGGAAGTATTAATCAGCCCCAGCATTTT. This sequence encodes CASSLQGSINQPQHF.

The chain carries TRBV15 and TRBJ2-3; D is undetermined. Per germline, CDR1 LNHNV and CDR2 YYDKDF (reference sequence). The CDR3 contains 12 residues. Trimming left V 6 bases short and J 0 bases short, with 4 bases between. CDR3 in amino acids: CATSVSTDTQYF. DNA of the CDR3: TGTGCCACCAGTGTTAGCACAGATACGCAGTATTTT.

The rearrangement uses TRBV27 and TRBJ1-2; the match to TRBD1 covers 7 bases. Germline V gene lookup returns CDR1 MNHEY and CDR2 SMNVEV (reference sequence). The ends lost 1 base at V and 4 bases at J; junction bases unmatched: 21. This CDR3 is built from 20 residues. The chain's CDR3 is CASSLYPPSAITGVGYGYTF. CDR3 coding DNA: TGTGCCAGCAGTTTATACCCACCCAGTGCTATAACAGGGGTCGGCTATGGCTACACCTTC.

The chain is built from TRBV14 and TRBJ1-1, with 8 positions matching TRBD1. Trimming took 6 bases from V and 2 from J; bases not matched to a gene: 14. The CDR3 extends over 17 amino acids. CDR1 and CDR2 (germline): SGHDN, FVKESK. Here the CDR3 DNA reads TGTGCCAGCAGTCGAGAGGGTACAGGGGGGACCAACACTGAAGCTTTCTTT. This encodes CASSREGTGGTNTEAFF.

The chain has TRBV27 and TRBJ2-5; no reliable D call. Germline-derived CDR1 and CDR2 are MNHEY and SMNVEV (reference sequence). V lost 6 bases and J 1 base, leaving 9 bases between the germline ends. CDR3 length: 13 amino acids. The CDR3 bases are TGTGCCAGCAGGCCACGGCTCCAAGAGACCCAGTACTTC. As protein: CASRPRLQETQYF.

The rearrangement links TRBV6-5 to TRBJ2-5; D is possibly TRBD1 (6 bases). V lost 6 bases and J lost 5, with 10 bases in between. From germline, CDR1 is MNHEY and CDR2 SVGAGI. The CDR3 length is 12 residues. CDR3 loop: CASRTGDETQYF. For the CDR3, the DNA is TGTGCCAGCAGGACAGGAGACGAGACCCAGTACTTC.

As regards this clone: Its ends do not fully match the called genes, so a read error is possible. The gene calls are TRBV10-3 and TRBJ2-7; 9 nucleotides agree with TRBD1. Germline loops: CDR1 ENHRY, CDR2 SYGVKD. The CDR3 covers 16 residues. The CDR3 sequence: CAVSGSSGTGSYEQYF. The DNA for the CDR3 is TGTGCCGTCAGTGGGTCCTCCGGGACAGGGTCCTACGAGCAGTACTTC.

The chain combines TRBV5-4 with TRBJ2-6, with 8 positions matching TRBD1. V dropped 7 bases and J dropped 0; count of bases not matched to a gene: 3. This CDR3 has 15 amino acids. Per the germline V gene, CDR1 is SGHNT and CDR2 is YYREEE (reference sequence). The CDR3 sequence is CASRTGRSGANVLTF. CDR3 in DNA: TGTGCCAGCCGGACAGGGCGCTCTGGGGCCAACGTCCTGACTTTC. Based on the CDR3 plus reference TRBV5-4 and TRBJ2-6, the full variable domain is ETGVTQSPTHLIKTRGQQVTLRCSSQSGHNTVSWYQQALGQGPQFIFQYYREEENGRGNFPPRFSGLQFPNYSSELNVNALELDDSALYLCASRTGRSGANVLTFGAGSRLTVL.